This entry is about one T cell receptor (beta chain). The CDR3 is 17 residues long. Germline assignment: CDR1 SGHDN and CDR2 FVKESK. J gave up 13 bases and V 2 bases, and 19 bases lay outside the gene matches. The second PCR ran roughly 6 to 12 cycles with a sample-barcoded 5' primer and J-beta primers. TCRdb analysed the 5' RACE reads with MiXCR anew, one entry per CDR3 protein. This sample yields hundreds of thousands of distinct CDR3 sequences, of which about 30% are seen a single time; roughly 17% belongs to the top ten. This entry belongs to a study of blood T cells in healthy people across ages.

Sample: blood. This TCR was sampled from a woman of 80 years or more in good health. The chain joins TRBV14 to TRBJ2-1; 8 nucleotides match TRBD2. CDR3 DNA: TGTGCCAGCAGCCAAAGGCTCTACGGGGGGGGCTCAGAGACCCAGTTCTTC. Protein sequence: CASSQRLYGGGSETQFF.